The 13 T cell receptor beta chains below come from one sample, sequenced in a study of T cell responses to AZD1222 COVID-19 vaccine. The data were produced by immunoSEQ multiplex PCR, yet TCRdb's version contains in-frame clones alone and is incomplete. This sample has about 150,000 clones; 90% to 95% occur once, and the top ten carry about 4.6%. The sequencing here drew on peripheral blood, taken on day 0 of AZD1222 vaccination. The receptors here all came from an adult in good health.

The chain uses TRBV24-1 and TRBJ1-2; maybe TRBD1 (5 bases). There are 15 residues in the CDR3. Trimming cost V 4 bases and J 8 bases, with 19 bases left between them. Germline loops: CDR1 KGHDR, CDR2 SFDVKD. CDR3 nucleotide sequence: TGTGCCACCAGTGACCCATCCCGTCAGGGCGGAGGCTACACCTTC. It is translated as CATSDPSRQGGGYTF.

This clone was recorded only once. This rearrangement joins TRBV27 to TRBJ2-7; 8 positions agree with TRBD2. J was trimmed by 4 bases and V by 2 bases; bases with no gene match: 7. Germline V gives CDR1 MNHEY, CDR2 SMNVEV (reference sequence). This CDR3 comprises 15 residues. DNA for the CDR3: TGTGCCAGCAGTTTAGACGGCGGGAGGTGGTACGAGCAGTACTTC. This encodes CASSLDGGRWYEQYF.

V and J are TRBV12-3 or TRBV12-4 and TRBJ2-7; TRBD1 aligns across 7 bases. The length of the CDR3 is 13 residues. Losses at the gene ends were 6 bases for V and 2 bases for J; bases not matched to a gene: 4. The CDR3 DNA is TGTGCCAGCAGCCGACAGGGAACCTACGAGCAGTACTTC. Protein sequence: CASSRQGTYEQYF.

The chain has TRBV6-2 or TRBV6-3 and TRBJ2-3; D ambiguous. The CDR3 is made up of 12 amino acids. Trimming cost V 2 bases and J 4 bases, with 4 bases left between them. From germline, CDR1 is MNHEY and CDR2 SVGEGT. In DNA form, the CDR3 reads TGTGCCAGCAGTTACCATTCAGATACGCAGTATTTT. The encoded protein is CASSYHSDTQYF.

This clone was seen only once. The gene calls are TRBV15 and TRBJ2-7; D is perhaps TRBD1 (5 bases). The ends were cut back, 5 bases at V and 6 bases at J, with 20 bases in the middle. The CDR3 has 15 residues. Germline V gene data show CDR1 as LNHNV and CDR2 as YYDKDF (reference sequence). The CDR3 reads CATSVGHGQGREQYF. Here the CDR3 DNA reads TGTGCCACCAGCGTGGGGCACGGGCAGGGCCGCGAGCAGTACTTC.

This clone was seen once. The CDR3 sequence: CASSPERFLRGSDTQYF. As DNA, the CDR3 is TGTGCCAGCAGCCCAGAGAGGTTTTTGAGAGGATCAGATACGCAGTATTTT. This chain uses TRBV7-8 with TRBJ2-3, with D hard to call. Trimming took off 5 bases at V and 4 bases at J, with 22 bases between the two ends. Per the germline V gene, CDR1 is SGHVS and CDR2 is FQNEAQ. CDR3 length: 17 residues. Using reference TRBV7-8 and TRBJ2-3 for the parts outside the CDR3, the full variable domain is GAGVSQSPRYKVAKRGQDVALRCDPISGHVSLFWYQQALGQGPEFLTYFQNEAQLDKSGLPSDRFFAERPEGSVSTLKIQRTQQEDSAVYLCASSPERFLRGSDTQYFGPGTRLTVL.

The chain combines TRBV19 with TRBJ2-1; 11 positions match TRBD2. CDR1 LNHDA and CDR2 SQIVND come from the germline V gene (reference sequence). The CDR3 loop spans 18 amino acids. The trim removed 4 bases at V and 4 bases at J, leaving 12 bases unmatched. The CDR3 region has the DNA TGTGCCAGTAGTAGTCCCACTAGCGGGAGAGAACCTTACAATGAGCAGTTCTTC. Encoded protein: CASSSPTSGREPYNEQFF. The variable domain in full, completed from reference TRBV19 and TRBJ2-1, reads DGGITQSPKYLFRKEGQNVTLSCEQNLNHDAMYWYRQDPGQGLRLIYYSQIVNDFQKGDIAEGYSVSREKKESFPLTVTSAQKNPTAFYLCASSSPTSGREPYNEQFFGPGTRLTVL.

V usage is TRBV6-2 or TRBV6-3 and J usage is TRBJ2-7, with 14 bases that match TRBD2. With 2 bases clipped from V and 3 bases from J, the junction kept 0 bases outside the gene matches. The CDR3 consists of 15 residues. CDR1 and CDR2 (germline): MNHEY, SVGEGT. The chain's CDR3 is CASSYGLAGGYEQYF. The CDR3 coding sequence is TGTGCCAGCAGTTACGGACTAGCGGGAGGCTACGAGCAGTACTTC.

This rearrangement joins TRBV6-6 to TRBJ2-7; D is ambiguous. Looked up from germline, CDR1 is MNHNY and CDR2 is SVGAGI (reference sequence). V shed 7 bases and J shed 0 bases, with 10 bases lying between them. This CDR3 is built from 13 residues. The DNA for the CDR3 is TGTGCCAGCACCCAGGCCTTCTCCTACGAGCAGTACTTC. Translation gives CASTQAFSYEQYF.

This chain connects TRBV7-6 to TRBJ1-2; 9 positions match TRBD1. CDR1 SGHVS and CDR2 FNYEAQ come from the germline V gene. This CDR3 comprises 17 residues. V was clipped by 5 bases and J by 3 bases; unmatched bases: 13. CDR3 coding DNA: TGTGCCAGCAGCGGAACCGGGACAGGGCTAGGCTACTATGGCTACACCTTC. It translates to CASSGTGTGLGYYGYTF.

This clone was seen more than once but under ten times. The chain uses TRBV9 and TRBJ2-2; D uncertain. The CDR3 runs 16 residues. Trimming left V 2 bases short and J 0 bases short, with 11 bases between. Looked up from germline, CDR1 is SGDLS and CDR2 is YYNGEE. The CDR3 is CASSVESGANTGELFF. CDR3 in DNA: TGTGCCAGCAGCGTTGAGTCGGGCGCGAACACCGGGGAGCTGTTTTTT.

V is TRBV28 and J is TRBJ2-7; D possibly corresponds to TRBD1 (6 bases). Germline V gene sequence: CDR1 MDHEN, CDR2 SYDVKM. V lost 6 bases and J lost 6, with 18 bases in between. The CDR3 extends over 14 amino acids. The DNA of the CDR3 is TGTGCCAGCAGAAAACCCGACAGGCGCTCCGAGCAGTACTTC. Amino acid sequence: CASRKPDRRSEQYF. The full variable domain, rest sourced from reference TRBV28 and TRBJ2-7, is DVKVTQSSRYLVKRTGEKVFLECVQDMDHENMFWYRQDPGLGLRLIYFSYDVKMKEKGDIPEGYSVSREKKERFSLILESASTNQTSMYLCASRKPDRRSEQYFGPGTRLTVT.

This chain connects TRBV7-9 to TRBJ2-1; the match to TRBD2 covers 7 bases. This CDR3 is 16 amino acids long. Germline V CDR1 and CDR2: SEHNR, FQNEAQ (reference sequence). V dropped 4 bases and J dropped 0; count of bases not matched to a gene: 6. In DNA, the CDR3 is TGTGCCAGCAGCTCCCAATGGGGGGGCTCCTACAATGAGCAGTTCTTC. Translation: CASSSQWGGSYNEQFF.